Following are 25 T cell receptor beta chains from one sample sequenced in a study of cytomegalovirus exposure and HLA in healthy donors. Primers: 60 Vbeta forward and 13 Jbeta reverse. TCRdb's copy holds only in-frame clones and misses some; the assay was immunoSEQ multiplex PCR. The sample includes more than 85,000 clones, less than 80% of them seen just once. The sequenced sample was PBMCs. These receptors all come from a woman aged 45-59 years in good health and CMV-seropositive.

The chain links TRBV10-3 to TRBJ2-5; tentative D call: TRBD1 (5 bases). The J call is in doubt because the DNA end fits TRBJ2-7 better. This CDR3 spans 13 amino acids. Looked up from germline, CDR1 is ENHRY and CDR2 is SYGVKD. CDR3 nucleotides: TGTGCCATCAGTGAGACAGGATCGGGCGAGCAGTACTTC. It translates to CAISETGSGEQYF.

V gene TRBV6-1 combines with J gene TRBJ2-7; TRBD2 might be the D (6 bases). The CDR3 runs to 13 residues. The germline V gene encodes CDR1 MNHNS and CDR2 SASEGT. V was pared by 4 bases and J by 3 bases, with 10 bases between. The DNA for the CDR3 is TGTGCCAGCAGTGTTAGGGGAGGCTACGAGCAGTACTTC. Translated: CASSVRGGYEQYF.

V gene TRBV27 combines with J gene TRBJ1-5, with 8 bases identical to TRBD1. Trimming took 5 bases from V and 4 from J; bases not matched to a gene: 7. This CDR3 spans 15 amino acids. Looked up from germline, CDR1 is MNHEY and CDR2 is SMNVEV (reference sequence). CDR3 nucleotide sequence: TGTGCCAGCAGTGGCCGGACAGGGTCTAATCAGCCCCAGCATTTT. Translating gives CASSGRTGSNQPQHF.

The V and J genes are TRBV4-1 and TRBJ2-3; 10 bases line up with TRBD2. CDR3 size: 17 residues. Germline V gives CDR1 MGHRA, CDR2 YSYEKL. Losses at the gene ends were 1 base for V and 4 bases for J; bases not matched to a gene: 8. As DNA, the CDR3 is TGCGCCAGCAGCCAAGGAAGACTAGCGGGTTCAGCAGATACGCAGTATTTT. It encodes CASSQGRLAGSADTQYF.

The chain employs TRBV5-6 and TRBJ1-2; D call uncertain. This CDR3 region has 13 residues. With 5 bases removed from V and 8 bases from J, the gap between germline ends came to 16 bases. The germline gives CDR1 SGHDT, CDR2 YYEEEE. DNA for the CDR3: TGTGCCAGCAGTCCGCTGGAGGTTGGAGGCTACACCTTC. Translation: CASSPLEVGGYTF.

This sequence joins TRBV6-4 and TRBJ2-5; the D gene is possibly TRBD1 (6 bases). The V and J ends lost 0 bases and 4 bases respectively, with 12 bases between them. Germline assignment: CDR1 MRHNA and CDR2 SNTAGT. The length of the CDR3 is 15 residues. CDR3 coding DNA: TGTGCCAGCAGTGACTCGAACAGGGCGCGAGAGACCCAGTACTTC. The encoded protein is CASSDSNRARETQYF.

The CDR3 reads CASSTTPSNQPQHF. CDR3 DNA sequence: TGTGCCAGTAGTACGACACCTAGCAATCAGCCCCAGCATTTT. The rearrangement joins TRBV19 to TRBJ1-5; D remains unclear. The CDR3 runs 14 residues. Trimming shortened V by 4 bases and J by 0 bases, and 7 bases separated the two germline ends. CDR1 LNHDA and CDR2 SQIVND come from the germline V gene (reference sequence).

V usage is TRBV29-1 and J usage is TRBJ2-5; no clear D. Germline V gene sequence: CDR1 SQVTM, CDR2 ANQGSEA. V lost 0 bases and J lost 11, with 7 bases in between. This CDR3 has 10 amino acids. The chain's CDR3 is CSVEDLEQYF. The CDR3, as DNA: TGCAGCGTTGAAGATTTAGAGCAGTACTTC.

The chain has TRBV19 and TRBJ2-2; 7 nucleotides agree with TRBD1. Germline lookup yields CDR1 LNHDA and CDR2 SQIVND (reference sequence). The CDR3 totals 16 residues. V shed 6 bases and J 0 bases; nucleotides not matched to a gene: 7. The CDR3 region has the DNA TGTGCCAGTAGGACGGGACAGACAACGAACACCGGGGAGCTGTTTTTT. Translated: CASRTGQTTNTGELFF.

The genes are TRBV4-1 and TRBJ2-2; tentative D call: TRBD2 (7 bases). CDR3 length: 17 amino acids. Trimming removed 2 bases at V and 6 bases at J, with 19 bases between. The germline CDR1 and CDR2 sequences are MGHRA and YSYEKL. The CDR3 nucleotides read TGCGCCAGCAGCCAAAAAGGGGGGGCTCTGGTTCCCGGGGAGCTGTTTTTT. This gives the protein CASSQKGGALVPGELFF.

This clone was recorded only once. The chain combines TRBV29-1 with TRBJ2-7; perhaps TRBD1 as D (5 bases). The V gene's germline CDR1 is SQVTM and CDR2 ANQGSEA. This CDR3 spans 12 amino acids. V was cut by 4 bases and J by 5 bases, with 12 bases left in between. The CDR3, as DNA: TGCAGCGTTGGACAGCTAAGGGACGAGCAGTACTTC. This encodes CSVGQLRDEQYF.

The J gene is TRBJ2-7, the V gene TRBV5-4; D possibly corresponds to TRBD2 (5 bases). This CDR3 has 14 amino acids. Trimming took 4 bases from V and 5 from J, leaving 16 bases between them. Germline V gene data show CDR1 as SGHNT and CDR2 as YYREEE (reference sequence). CDR3 coding DNA: TGTGCCAGCAGCCGCCGAGACCTAGCTGACGAGCAGTACTTC. It translates to CASSRRDLADEQYF. The full variable domain, completed using reference TRBV5-4 and TRBJ2-7, is ETGVTQSPTHLIKTRGQQVTLRCSSQSGHNTVSWYQQALGQGPQFIFQYYREEENGRGNFPPRFSGLQFPNYSSELNVNALELDDSALYLCASSRRDLADEQYFGPGTRLTVT.

The rearrangement links TRBV19 to TRBJ1-2, with 7 bases identical to TRBD1. CDR3 length: 15 residues. After removal of 3 bases from V and 2 bases from J, the junction contained 6 bases not matched to a gene. The germline V gene encodes CDR1 LNHDA and CDR2 SQIVND (reference sequence). CDR3 amino acids: CASSIPSTGNYGYTF. CDR3 nucleotide sequence: TGTGCCAGTAGTATTCCCTCGACAGGGAACTATGGCTACACCTTC.

The V call is TRBV11-2, the J call TRBJ2-5; D might be TRBD1 (5 bases). The J call may be wrong; the DNA end is better matched by TRBJ2-7. The germline CDR1 and CDR2 sequences are SGHAT and FQNNGV. The CDR3 extends over 14 amino acids. DNA for the CDR3: TGTGCCAGCAGCTCAAACAGGAAAATGGGCGAGCAGTACTTC. Translated, it gives CASSSNRKMGEQYF.

The chain employs TRBV6-5 and TRBJ2-7, with TRBD2 matching 7 bases. Germline CDR1 is MNHEY and CDR2 is SVGAGI. V lost 8 bases, J lost 0 bases, and 4 bases stayed unmatched. CDR3 length equals 13 residues. CDR3 DNA sequence: TGTGCCAGCCGAACTAGCGCCTCCTACGAGCAGTACTTC. Protein: CASRTSASYEQYF.

This chain uses TRBV4-3 with TRBJ2-7, with D perhaps matching TRBD1 (6 bases). V was shortened by 1 base and J by 3 bases, with 13 bases between the two germline ends. Germline V gene sequence: CDR1 LGHNA, CDR2 YSLEER. The length of the CDR3 is 15 residues. The CDR3: CASSQVYQGHYEQYF. In DNA, the CDR3 is TGCGCCAGCAGCCAAGTTTACCAGGGACACTACGAGCAGTACTTC.

V is TRBV5-5 and J is TRBJ1-2; 7 bases map to TRBD1. There are 14 residues in the CDR3. Germline CDR1 reads SGHKS; CDR2 reads YYEKEE (reference sequence). Trimming removed 0 bases from V and 6 bases from J; junction bases left unmatched: 5. The CDR3 DNA sequence: TGTGCCAGCAGCTTGGTAACGAGGGGGCATGGCTACACCTTC. Encoded protein: CASSLVTRGHGYTF.

The V call is TRBV7-9, the J call TRBJ2-3; TRBD2 matches at 12 bases. The germline CDR1 and CDR2 sequences are SEHNR and FQNEAQ (reference sequence). This CDR3 has 17 amino acids. Trimming removed 5 bases from V and 6 bases from J; junction bases left unmatched: 12. As DNA, the CDR3 is TGTGCCAGCAGCAAAGTTAGACTAGCGGGAGTAGGTGATACGCAGTATTTT. It yields the protein CASSKVRLAGVGDTQYF.

There are a few counts of this clone. The chain is built from TRBV28 and TRBJ1-6; D may be TRBD1 (5 bases). The V end lost 6 bases, the J end lost 15 bases, and 18 bases lay between the germline ends. CDR1 is MDHEN and CDR2 is SYDVKM in the germline V gene. The CDR3 has 13 residues. CDR3 sequence (DNA): TGTGCCAGCAGGTCGCAGGCCGGGGACTACCTCCACTTT. This encodes CASRSQAGDYLHF.

The gene calls are TRBV14 and TRBJ2-7, with a possible D match to TRBD2 (6 bases). From germline, CDR1 is SGHDN and CDR2 FVKESK. The CDR3 runs to 11 residues. V lost 4 bases, J lost 9 bases, and 10 bases lay in between. The CDR3 sequence is CASSPGRGQYF. Written as DNA, the CDR3 is TGTGCCAGCAGCCCCGGGCGGGGGCAGTACTTC.

Regarding this clone: A junction boundary mismatches the germline segment, possibly from a read error. The V call is TRBV7-9, the J call TRBJ1-4; D is uncertain. This CDR3 is 16 amino acids long. Per the germline V gene, CDR1 is SEHNR and CDR2 is FQNEAQ (reference sequence). The CDR3 DNA follows: TGTTCCAGCAGCTCCAGCGGGAGAGGCGGTAATGAAAAACTGTTTTTT. As protein: CSSSSSGRGGNEKLFF.

This clone was detected once. This sample includes further DNA sequences coding for the same CDR3. The chain couples TRBV5-1 to TRBJ2-7; D gene uncertain. From germline, CDR1 is SGHRS and CDR2 YFSETQ. Trimming left V 1 base short and J 3 bases short, with 5 bases between. The CDR3 totals 12 residues. As DNA, the CDR3 is TGCGCCAGCAGCTTGAGAGGCTACGAGCAGTACTTC. Translated: CASSLRGYEQYF.

The rearrangement joins TRBV6-1 to TRBJ2-1; unclear D gene. Trimming took off 8 bases at V and 6 bases at J, with 20 bases between the two ends. This CDR3 spans 15 amino acids. Germline values: CDR1 MNHNS, CDR2 SASEGT. Here the CDR3 DNA reads TGTGCCAGCCGCGCCGGCCGGGTCCGAGGCAATGAGCAGTTCTTC. Protein sequence: CASRAGRVRGNEQFF.

V usage is TRBV27 and J usage is TRBJ1-1; D unresolved. Between the trimmed V and J ends, which lost 6 bases and 0 bases, there was a span of 5 bases. Germline V gives CDR1 MNHEY, CDR2 SMNVEV (reference sequence). This CDR3 has 12 amino acids. The CDR3 spells CASRRVNTEAFF. In nucleotides, the CDR3 is TGTGCCAGCAGGAGAGTGAACACTGAAGCTTTCTTT.

In the case of this clone: Other DNA sequences in the sample encode the same CDR3. The rearrangement joins TRBV4-3 to TRBJ2-1; weak D call: TRBD2 (6 bases). V shed 0 bases and J shed 4 bases, with 16 bases lying between them. Germline V gene lookup returns CDR1 LGHNA and CDR2 YSLEER. The CDR3 sequence is 17 residues long. CDR3 residues: CASSQDLSSGGYNEQFF. The DNA of the CDR3 is TGCGCCAGCAGCCAAGATCTATCGTCCGGGGGATACAATGAGCAGTTCTTC.